This entry lists 26 T cell receptor beta chains sequenced from one sample in a study of blood T cells in healthy people across ages. Primed by a sample-barcoded 5' primer and a J-beta primer mix, a second PCR proceeded for 7 to 11 cycles. TCRdb fed the 5' RACE reads into MiXCR, producing one record per CDR3 protein. The sample holds some 780,000 distinct CDR3 sequences, roughly three fifths seen once. The specimen sequenced was blood. The receptors shown here come from a man aged 40-50 years in good health.

This clonotype was detected once. This sequence joins TRBV28 and TRBJ2-7; 7 nucleotides line up with TRBD1. Germline V lookup: CDR1 MDHEN, CDR2 SYDVKM. The CDR3 loop spans 14 amino acids. The trim removed 5 bases at V and 9 bases at J, leaving 13 bases unmatched. CDR3 residues: CASSGTVAALVQYF. Written as DNA, the CDR3 is TGTGCCAGCAGTGGGACAGTGGCCGCTCTAGTGCAGTACTTC.

V and J are TRBV9 and TRBJ2-5, with 12 bases matching TRBD2. V dropped 3 bases and J dropped 5; count of bases not matched to a gene: 11. The CDR3 covers 17 residues. Germline assignment: CDR1 SGDLS and CDR2 YYNGEE. In nucleotides, the CDR3 is TGTGCCAGCAGCGGGCAGACTAGCGGGGGCCCGTCGGAGACCCAGTACTTC. This sequence encodes CASSGQTSGGPSETQYF.

The chain couples TRBV29-1 to TRBJ2-7; D is possibly TRBD2 (6 bases). V was clipped by 4 bases and J by 3 bases, with 13 bases between them. Per the germline V gene, CDR1 is SQVTM and CDR2 is ANQGSEA. The CDR3 loop spans 13 amino acids. CDR3: CSVGRAGIYEQYF. In nucleotides, the CDR3 is TGCAGCGTTGGACGAGCGGGTATCTACGAGCAGTACTTC.

This clonotype was detected a few times. The chain is built from TRBV29-1 and TRBJ2-5, with 7 bases fitting TRBD1. Germline trimming cut 7 bases from V and 11 bases from J; bases unmatched to any gene: 13. This CDR3 is 12 amino acids long. Germline CDR1 reads SQVTM; CDR2 reads ANQGSEA. The CDR3 sequence is CSARQGLGEQYF. In DNA, the CDR3 is TGCAGCGCACGACAGGGCCTAGGGGAGCAGTACTTC.

This sequence joins TRBV3-1 and TRBJ1-2, with D maybe TRBD1 (6 bases). CDR3 length equals 15 residues. Germline lookup yields CDR1 LGHDT and CDR2 YNNKEL (reference sequence). V was shortened by 1 base and J by 5 bases, with 14 bases between the two germline ends. In nucleotides, the CDR3 is TGTGCCAGCAGCCAAGCGATTCTGGGGGCGTATGGCTACACCTTC. Amino acids: CASSQAILGAYGYTF. The variable domain in full, with the rest retrieved from reference TRBV3-1 and TRBJ1-2, is DTAVSQTPKYLVTQMGNDKSIKCEQNLGHDTMYWYKQDSKKFLKIMFSYNNKELIINETVPNRFSPKSPDKAHLNLHINSLELGDSAVYFCASSQAILGAYGYTFGSGTRLTVV.

V and J are TRBV19 and TRBJ2-7, with 10 bases identical to TRBD2. V shed 7 bases, J shed 3 bases, and the junction held 9 bases outside the gene matches. Germline assignment: CDR1 LNHDA and CDR2 SQIVND (reference sequence). The CDR3 is made up of 15 amino acids. The CDR3 protein is CASTPRGTSVYEQYF. Here the CDR3 DNA reads TGTGCCAGTACGCCCCGGGGGACTAGCGTCTACGAGCAGTACTTC.

V and J are TRBV7-2 and TRBJ1-6; D might be TRBD1 (5 bases). There are 15 residues in the CDR3. Trimming removed 2 bases at V and 7 bases at J, with 12 bases between. Germline values: CDR1 SGHTA, CDR2 FQGNSA. Here the CDR3 DNA reads TGTGCCAGCAGCTTACAGAGCGGGGCGAATTCACCCCTCCACTTT. Translation gives CASSLQSGANSPLHF.

This sequence joins TRBV24-1 and TRBJ2-4; 9 nucleotides agree with TRBD1. CDR3 length equals 14 residues. CDR1 is KGHDR, CDR2 SFDVKD, per germline. V dropped 4 bases and J dropped 6; count of bases not matched to a gene: 3. In DNA, the CDR3 is TGTGCCACCAGTGACCCGGGACAGGGAAACATTCAGTACTTC. Its protein is CATSDPGQGNIQYF.

This clonotype was seen ten or more times. The chain joins TRBV6-6 to TRBJ2-5; 9 bases fit TRBD2. V lost 2 bases to trimming and J lost 5 bases; unmatched junction nucleotides: 6. The CDR3 contains 15 residues. Germline CDR1 and CDR2: MNHNY and SVGAGI (reference sequence). The CDR3 coding sequence is TGTGCCAGCAGTTACGGAGCGGGAGGATCGGAGACCCAGTACTTC. Encoded protein: CASSYGAGGSETQYF.

The chain links TRBV5-1 to TRBJ1-4; TRBD1 agrees at 7 bases. Per germline, CDR1 SGHRS and CDR2 YFSETQ. The CDR3 sequence is 15 residues long. The ends lost 1 base at V and 6 bases at J; junction bases unmatched: 6. CDR3 in amino acids: CASSLLTGTDEKLFF. Written as DNA, the CDR3 is TGCGCCAGCAGCTTGTTAACTGGGACAGATGAAAAACTGTTTTTT.

The chain links TRBV28 to TRBJ2-5; 7 bases agree with TRBD2. The CDR3 loop spans 15 amino acids. After removal of 6 bases from V and 4 bases from J, the junction contained 11 bases not matched to a gene. CDR1 and CDR2 from the germline V gene are MDHEN and SYDVKM. CDR3 residues: CASSPWAGVGETQYF. As DNA, the CDR3 is TGTGCCAGCAGCCCATGGGCGGGGGTGGGAGAGACCCAGTACTTC.

The CDR3, as DNA: TGTGCCAGCAGCTTCAATCGGGCAGGGCTCCTCAATGAGCAGTTCTTC. It encodes CASSFNRAGLLNEQFF. The rearrangement links TRBV11-3 to TRBJ2-1; tentative D call: TRBD1 (5 bases). V was trimmed by 3 bases and J by 6 bases, leaving 18 bases between them. Germline CDR1 and CDR2: SGHNT and YENEEA. The CDR3 spans 16 residues.

This clonotype was picked up a small number of times. V usage is TRBV19 and J usage is TRBJ1-5; 8 positions agree with TRBD1. Germline loops: CDR1 LNHDA, CDR2 SQIVND (reference sequence). V shed 5 bases, J shed 6 bases, and the junction held 12 bases outside the gene matches. This CDR3 has 16 amino acids. CDR3 sequence reads: CASSLDADRVGQPQHF. The CDR3 bases are TGTGCCAGTAGTCTTGATGCGGACAGGGTAGGTCAGCCCCAGCATTTT.

About this clonotype: One end of the junction varies from germline; a read error may be responsible. The V and J genes are TRBV2 and TRBJ1-2; weak D call: TRBD1 (6 bases). This CDR3 has 14 residues. Germline CDR1 reads SNHLY; CDR2 reads FYNNEI. The DNA for the CDR3 is TGTGCCAGCAGCGGCGGGACATTCCCCTATGGTTACACCTTC. Protein product: CASSGGTFPYGYTF.

The chain employs TRBV9 and TRBJ2-1, with 10 positions matching TRBD2. Per the germline V gene, CDR1 is SGDLS and CDR2 is YYNGEE. Losses at the gene ends were 2 bases for V and 4 bases for J; bases not matched to a gene: 9. The CDR3 runs 17 residues. This CDR3 reads CASSVDEAGGYYNEQFF. CDR3 coding DNA: TGTGCCAGCAGCGTTGACGAAGCGGGGGGGTATTACAATGAGCAGTTCTTC.

CDR3 loop: CASSQTILTGLNSPLHF. CDR3 in DNA: TGCGCCAGCAGCCAGACCATTCTGACAGGTCTTAATTCACCCCTCCACTTT. This rearrangement joins TRBV4-1 to TRBJ1-6; a weak D match, TRBD1 (6 bases). The germline gives CDR1 MGHRA, CDR2 YSYEKL. The germline V and J ends were trimmed by 3 bases and 6 bases, with 18 bases remaining between them. The CDR3 length is 17 residues.

The chain uses TRBV7-9 and TRBJ2-4; no reliable D call. CDR3 length equals 14 residues. The V end was cut by 6 bases, the J end by 4 bases, with 13 bases between. The germline V gene encodes CDR1 SEHNR and CDR2 FQNEAQ (reference sequence). CDR3 nucleotides: TGTGCCAGCAGACCCGAGGTGGATAAAAACATTCAGTACTTC. Its protein is CASRPEVDKNIQYF. Complete variable domain (other parts from reference TRBV7-9 and TRBJ2-4): DTGVSQNPRHKITKRGQNVTFRCDPISEHNRLYWYRQTLGQGPEFLTYFQNEAQLEKSRLLSDRFSAERPKGSFSTLEIQRTEQGDSAMYLCASRPEVDKNIQYFGAGTRLSVL.

The DNA of the CDR3 is TGTGCCAGCAGAACGGGAGGAACCTACGAGCAGTACTTC. This sequence encodes CASRTGGTYEQYF. The chain has TRBV5-6 and TRBJ2-7; TRBD2 agrees at 7 bases. The CDR3 is 13 residues long. CDR1 and CDR2 from the germline V gene are SGHDT and YYEEEE. V shed 5 bases and J 2 bases; nucleotides not matched to a gene: 4.

The J gene is TRBJ2-5, the V gene TRBV20-1, with D possibly being TRBD1 (6 bases). The germline V gene encodes CDR1 DFQATT and CDR2 SNEGSKA (reference sequence). V lost 5 bases to trimming and J lost 5 bases, with 9 bases between them. The CDR3 is 11 residues long. The CDR3 region is CSAGTGETQYF. DNA of the CDR3: TGCAGTGCTGGAACAGGGGAGACCCAGTACTTC.

The chain has TRBV13 and TRBJ2-7; D possibly corresponds to TRBD2 (5 bases). Trimming left V 5 bases short and J 3 bases short, with 23 bases between. The CDR3 is 17 amino acids. The germline CDR1 and CDR2 sequences are PRHDT and FYEKMQ (reference sequence). CDR3 sequence: CASSPTLPEGPLYEQYF. CDR3 in DNA: TGTGCCAGCAGCCCGACCCTTCCAGAGGGCCCCCTCTACGAGCAGTACTTC. Drawing the rest from reference TRBV13 and TRBJ2-7, the complete variable domain is AAGVIQSPRHLIKEKRETATLKCYPIPRHDTVYWYQQGPGQDPQFLISFYEKMQSDKGSIPDRFSAQQFSDYHSELNMSSLELGDSALYFCASSPTLPEGPLYEQYFGPGTRLTVT.

CDR3 in DNA: TGCGCCAGCAGCCAAGAACCCAGGGAGACCCTCGGATCTGGGGCCAACGTCCTGACTTTC. Translated: CASSQEPRETLGSGANVLTF. The chain employs TRBV4-3 and TRBJ2-6, with D perhaps given as TRBD1 or TRBD2 (5 bases each). The V gene lost 0 bases and the J gene lost 1 base, with 19 bases spanning the gap. Germline V lookup: CDR1 LGHNA, CDR2 YSLEER. The CDR3 length is 20 residues.

The chain combines TRBV6-5 with TRBJ2-4; 7 nucleotides align to TRBD2. Per the germline V gene, CDR1 is MNHEY and CDR2 is SVGAGI. The CDR3 covers 16 residues. Trimming removed 0 bases from V and 13 bases from J; junction bases left unmatched: 15. CDR3 sequence reads: CASSYSFGTSEMEQYF. The CDR3 DNA follows: TGTGCCAGCAGTTACTCGTTCGGTACTAGCGAAATGGAGCAGTACTTC.

Only one count was recorded for this clonotype. The CDR3 is CASSPDREGQPQHF. The CDR3 coding sequence is TGTGCCAGCAGCCCAGACAGGGAAGGGCAGCCCCAGCATTTT. The V and J genes are TRBV12-3 or TRBV12-4 and TRBJ1-5, with 7 positions matching TRBD1. This CDR3 contains 14 residues. Trimming at V came to 6 bases and at J to 7 bases, leaving 9 bases not matched to a gene.

The rearrangement uses TRBV7-2 and TRBJ2-6, with unresolved D. Trimming stripped 1 base from V and 0 bases from J, with 7 bases between. The CDR3 is 16 residues long. Germline V gene data show CDR1 as SGHTA and CDR2 as FQGNSA. The CDR3 bases are TGTGCCAGCAGCTTAGGGGTCGGCTCTGGGGCCAACGTCCTGACTTTC. Encoded protein: CASSLGVGSGANVLTF.

This clonotype came up many times. The chain uses TRBV24-1 and TRBJ2-1; D might be TRBD1 or TRBD2, each matching 5 bases. The CDR3 length is 16 residues. From germline, CDR1 is KGHDR and CDR2 SFDVKD. The ends were cut back, 3 bases at V and 4 bases at J, with 15 bases in the middle. This CDR3 reads CATSDAGPGGYNEQFF. CDR3 sequence (DNA): TGTGCCACCAGTGATGCAGGGCCAGGAGGATACAATGAGCAGTTCTTC.

This clonotype showed up just a few times. This chain links TRBV7-2 with TRBJ1-2; D not resolved. The V end lost 3 bases, the J end lost 0 bases, and 11 bases lay between the germline ends. This CDR3 spans 15 amino acids. From germline, CDR1 is SGHTA and CDR2 FQGNSA. In DNA, the CDR3 is TGTGCCAGCAGCTTGGCAGGTCCGTCTAACTATGGCTACACCTTC. Protein sequence: CASSLAGPSNYGYTF.